In this sample, the clone carrying this T cell receptor (beta chain) turned up a few times. The antigen is not known. TCRdb recomputed calls from the RACE reads with MiXCR, one row per CDR3 protein. The sample lists some 50,000 distinct CDR3 sequences, about 9.6% seen once, with 13% in the top ten. This sample is part of a study of human T cells and chemical hapten exposure. Study-level findings and limits: Sensitizing to DPC left TCRs with a frequency above 1 in 1000 unaltered. The count of PT1 expanded TCRs correlated positively with patch test score.

Time point noted: patch test 1, 2 weeks after DPC sensitization. This sample's treatment: therapeutic diphenylcyclopropenone sensitization with weekly scalp DPC. CDR1 SGHTA and CDR2 FQGNSA come from the germline V gene. V gave up 4 bases and J gave up 6 bases, with 8 bases separating them. The CDR3 has 12 residues. The rearrangement uses TRBV7-2 and TRBJ2-3; D is undetermined. The specimen was whole blood, collected in connection with sensitization to the hapten diphenylcyclopropenone (DPC). The TCR comes from a woman aged 40 to 49 with alopecia areata. Some clones in this sample may be carry-over from other donors' samples. CDR3 residues: CASSSWMDTQYF. For the CDR3, the DNA is TGTGCCAGCAGCTCGTGGATGGATACGCAGTATTTT.